Described below is a single TCR beta chain sequence and its context. The record originates from a study of blood T cell repertoires in COVID-19. At the level of the study: PBMCs, B-cell-depleted T cells, or T cells provided the cDNA or gDNA that made up the material.

Seattle's cohort entered during active infection and was followed longitudinally. Per the authors' pipeline: Amplification of reference gene primers provided the estimated nucleated cell counts. Only in-frame clones appear in the TCRdb table, and some are missing; sequencing was by immunoSEQ multiplex PCR. D and trimming come from the DNA, and the V and J calls and clone size come from that table. The sample consists of approximately 60,000 clones, 87% of them appearing once. V gave up 0 bases and J gave up 4 bases, with 16 bases separating them. From germline, CDR1 is SGHNT and CDR2 YYREEE (reference sequence). The CDR3 contains 16 residues.

The TCR originated in an elderly woman with COVID-19, enrolled during active disease. V and J are TRBV5-4 and TRBJ1-2; unclear D gene. The specimen sequenced was peripheral blood. DNA for the CDR3: TGTGCCAGCAGCTTGGAAGGCCTCCCTGGAGGCTATGGCTACACCTTC. Its protein is CASSLEGLPGGYGYTF. Combining the CDR3 with reference TRBV5-4 and TRBJ1-2 gives the whole variable domain ETGVTQSPTHLIKTRGQQVTLRCSSQSGHNTVSWYQQALGQGPQFIFQYYREEENGRGNFPPRFSGLQFPNYSSELNVNALELDDSALYLCASSLEGLPGGYGYTFGSGTRLTVV.